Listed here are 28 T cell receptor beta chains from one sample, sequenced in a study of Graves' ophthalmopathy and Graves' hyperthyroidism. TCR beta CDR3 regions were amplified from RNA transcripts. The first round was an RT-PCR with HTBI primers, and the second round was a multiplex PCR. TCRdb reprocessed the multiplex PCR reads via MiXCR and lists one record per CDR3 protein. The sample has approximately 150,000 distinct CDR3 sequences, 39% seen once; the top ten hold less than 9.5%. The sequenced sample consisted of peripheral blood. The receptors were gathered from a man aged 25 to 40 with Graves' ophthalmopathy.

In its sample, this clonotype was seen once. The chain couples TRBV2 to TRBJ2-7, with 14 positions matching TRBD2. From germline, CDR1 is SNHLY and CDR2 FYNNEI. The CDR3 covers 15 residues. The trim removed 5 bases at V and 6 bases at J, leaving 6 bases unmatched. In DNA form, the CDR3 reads TGTGCCAGCAGTTTGGGACTAGCGGGAGTACGCGAGCAGTACTTC. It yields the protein CASSLGLAGVREQYF.

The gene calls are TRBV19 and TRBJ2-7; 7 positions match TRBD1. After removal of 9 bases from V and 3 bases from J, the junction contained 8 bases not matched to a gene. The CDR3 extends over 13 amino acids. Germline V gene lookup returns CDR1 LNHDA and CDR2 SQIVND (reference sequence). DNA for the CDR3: TGTGCCAGCGCGTGGCAGGGGGACTACGAGCAGTACTTC. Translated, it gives CASAWQGDYEQYF.

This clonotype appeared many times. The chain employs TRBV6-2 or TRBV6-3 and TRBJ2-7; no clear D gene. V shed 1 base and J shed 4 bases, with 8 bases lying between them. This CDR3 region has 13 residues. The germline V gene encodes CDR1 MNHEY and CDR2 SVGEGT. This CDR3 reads CASSYFSGYEQYF. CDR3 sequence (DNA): TGTGCCAGCAGTTACTTCTCCGGGTACGAGCAGTACTTC.

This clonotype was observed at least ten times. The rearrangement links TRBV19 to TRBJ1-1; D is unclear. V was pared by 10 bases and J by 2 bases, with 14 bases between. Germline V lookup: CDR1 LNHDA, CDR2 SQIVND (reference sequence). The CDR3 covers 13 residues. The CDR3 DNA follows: TGTGCCACCACTTCCTTGGGTAACACTGAAGCTTTCTTT. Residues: CATTSLGNTEAFF.

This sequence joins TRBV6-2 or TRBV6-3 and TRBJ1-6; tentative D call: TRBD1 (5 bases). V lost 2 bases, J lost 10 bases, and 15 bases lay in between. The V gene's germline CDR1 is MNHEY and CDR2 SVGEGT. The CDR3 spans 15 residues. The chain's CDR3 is CASSYGTELGSPLHF. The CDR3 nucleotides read TGTGCCAGCAGTTACGGGACGGAGCTGGGCTCACCCCTCCACTTT.

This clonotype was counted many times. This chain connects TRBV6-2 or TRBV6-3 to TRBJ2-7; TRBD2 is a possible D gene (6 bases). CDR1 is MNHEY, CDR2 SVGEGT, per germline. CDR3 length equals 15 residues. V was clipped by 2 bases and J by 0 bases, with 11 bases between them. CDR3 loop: CASSYDGGASYEQYF. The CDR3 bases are TGTGCCAGCAGTTACGACGGGGGAGCCTCCTACGAGCAGTACTTC.

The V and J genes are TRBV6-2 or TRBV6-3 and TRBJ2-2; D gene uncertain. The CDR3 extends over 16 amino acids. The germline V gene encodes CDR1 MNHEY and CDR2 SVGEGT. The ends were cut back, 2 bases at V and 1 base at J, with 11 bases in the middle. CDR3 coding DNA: TGTGCCAGCAGTTACGAACGACCGGAGAACACCGGGGAGCTGTTTTTT. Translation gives CASSYERPENTGELFF.

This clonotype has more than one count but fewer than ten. The CDR3 reads CASGTSLQPQHF. CDR3 nucleotides: TGTGCCAGCGGTACGTCTCTTCAGCCCCAGCATTTT. This sequence joins TRBV6-1 and TRBJ1-5; D gene uncertain. Germline assignment: CDR1 MNHNS and CDR2 SASEGT. V lost 8 bases, J lost 6 bases, and 11 bases lay in between. The CDR3 sequence is 12 residues long.

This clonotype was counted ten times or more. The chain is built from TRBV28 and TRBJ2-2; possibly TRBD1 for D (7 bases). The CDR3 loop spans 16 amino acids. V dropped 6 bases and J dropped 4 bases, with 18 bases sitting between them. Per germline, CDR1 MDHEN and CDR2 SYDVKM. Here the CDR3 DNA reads TGTGCCAGCAGCCCGGCGGAGGGGGCGTCCACCGGGGAGCTGTTTTTT. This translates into CASSPAEGASTGELFF.

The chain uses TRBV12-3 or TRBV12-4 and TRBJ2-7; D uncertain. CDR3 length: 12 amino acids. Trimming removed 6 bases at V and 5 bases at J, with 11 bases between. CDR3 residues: CASSRPRDEQYF. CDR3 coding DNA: TGTGCCAGCAGCCGACCTCGTGACGAGCAGTACTTC.

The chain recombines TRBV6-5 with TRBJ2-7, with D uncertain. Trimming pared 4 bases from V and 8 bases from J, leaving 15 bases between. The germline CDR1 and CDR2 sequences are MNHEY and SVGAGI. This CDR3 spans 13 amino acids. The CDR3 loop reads CASSSPGRGKQYF. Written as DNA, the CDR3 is TGTGCCAGCAGTTCTCCCGGCAGAGGCAAGCAGTACTTC.

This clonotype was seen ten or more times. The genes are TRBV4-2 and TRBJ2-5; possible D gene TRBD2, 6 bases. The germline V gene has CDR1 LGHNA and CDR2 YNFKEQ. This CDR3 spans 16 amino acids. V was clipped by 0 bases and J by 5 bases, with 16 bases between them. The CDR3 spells CASSQDHGRRGETQYF. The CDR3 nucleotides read TGTGCCAGCAGCCAAGATCACGGGAGACGGGGTGAGACCCAGTACTTC.

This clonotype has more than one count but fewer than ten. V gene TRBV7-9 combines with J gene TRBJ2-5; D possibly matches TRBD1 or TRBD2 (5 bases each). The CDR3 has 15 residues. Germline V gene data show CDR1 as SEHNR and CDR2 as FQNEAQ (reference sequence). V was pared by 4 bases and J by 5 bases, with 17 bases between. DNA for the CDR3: TGTGCCAGCAGCTGGGACCGAGGACGCGGGGAGACCCAGTACTTC. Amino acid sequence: CASSWDRGRGETQYF. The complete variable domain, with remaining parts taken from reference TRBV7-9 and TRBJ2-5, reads DTGVSQNPRHKITKRGQNVTFRCDPISEHNRLYWYRQTLGQGPEFLTYFQNEAQLEKSRLLSDRFSAERPKGSFSTLEIQRTEQGDSAMYLCASSWDRGRGETQYFGPGTRLLVL.

CDR3 residues: CASIGGSKQYF. CDR3 coding DNA: TGTGCCAGTATTGGGGGCAGCAAGCAGTACTTC. V gene TRBV7-2 combines with J gene TRBJ2-7; maybe TRBD1 (6 bases). Germline V gene data show CDR1 as SGHTA and CDR2 as FQGNSA. Trimming took off 9 bases at V and 8 bases at J, with 14 bases between the two ends. This CDR3 is 11 amino acids long.

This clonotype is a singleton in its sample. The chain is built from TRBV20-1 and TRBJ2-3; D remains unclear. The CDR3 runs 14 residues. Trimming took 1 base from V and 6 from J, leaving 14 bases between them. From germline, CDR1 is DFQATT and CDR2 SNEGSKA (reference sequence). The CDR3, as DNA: TGCAGTGCTAGAGCGATAAACAGTCGGGATACGCAGTATTTT. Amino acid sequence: CSARAINSRDTQYF.

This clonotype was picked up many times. CDR3 nucleotide sequence: TGTGCCAGCAGTGGGTCGACTGGCTACACCTTC. Residues: CASSGSTGYTF. This chain connects TRBV27 to TRBJ1-2; D unclear. Germline loops: CDR1 MNHEY, CDR2 SMNVEV (reference sequence). The CDR3 extends over 11 amino acids. V gave up 5 bases and J gave up 7 bases, with 8 bases separating them.

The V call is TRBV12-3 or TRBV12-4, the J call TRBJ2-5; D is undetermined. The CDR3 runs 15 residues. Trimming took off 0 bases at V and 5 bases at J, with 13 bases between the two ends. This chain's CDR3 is CASSLARLTIETQYF. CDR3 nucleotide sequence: TGTGCCAGCAGTTTAGCGCGACTCACGATTGAGACCCAGTACTTC.

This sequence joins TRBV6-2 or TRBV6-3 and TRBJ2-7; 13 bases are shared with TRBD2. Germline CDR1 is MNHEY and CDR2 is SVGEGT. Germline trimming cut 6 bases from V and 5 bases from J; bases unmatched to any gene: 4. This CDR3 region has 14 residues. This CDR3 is CASRLAGGFHEQYF. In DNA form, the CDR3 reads TGTGCCAGCAGACTAGCGGGAGGGTTCCACGAGCAGTACTTC.

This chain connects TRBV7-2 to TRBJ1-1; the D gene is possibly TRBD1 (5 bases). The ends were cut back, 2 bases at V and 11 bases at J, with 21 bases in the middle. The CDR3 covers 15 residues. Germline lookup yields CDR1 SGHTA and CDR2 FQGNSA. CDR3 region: CASSLTGRTLVEAFF. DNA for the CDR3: TGTGCCAGCAGCTTAACAGGCCGGACCCTCGTGGAGGCTTTCTTT.

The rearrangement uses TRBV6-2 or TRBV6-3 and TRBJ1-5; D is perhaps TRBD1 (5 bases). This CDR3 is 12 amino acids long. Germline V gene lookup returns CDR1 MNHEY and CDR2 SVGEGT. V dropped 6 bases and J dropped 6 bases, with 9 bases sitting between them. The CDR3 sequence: CASRMGTQPQHF. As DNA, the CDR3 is TGTGCCAGCAGAATGGGGACTCAGCCCCAGCATTTT.

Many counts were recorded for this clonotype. CDR3 sequence (DNA): TGTGCCAGCAGCAAGACAGCGTCCCGGGCTGGAAACACCATATATTTT. It translates to CASSKTASRAGNTIYF. The chain has TRBV6-1 and TRBJ1-3; D might be TRBD1 (5 bases). From germline, CDR1 is MNHNS and CDR2 SASEGT. The CDR3 spans 16 residues. V was pared by 6 bases and J by 2 bases, with 17 bases between.

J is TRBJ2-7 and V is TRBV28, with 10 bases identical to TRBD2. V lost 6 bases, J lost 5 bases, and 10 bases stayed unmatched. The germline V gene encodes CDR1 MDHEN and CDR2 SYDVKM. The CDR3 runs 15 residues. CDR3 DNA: TGTGCCAGCAGAACCTCTAGCGGGAGAATAAACGAGCAGTACTTC. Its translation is CASRTSSGRINEQYF.

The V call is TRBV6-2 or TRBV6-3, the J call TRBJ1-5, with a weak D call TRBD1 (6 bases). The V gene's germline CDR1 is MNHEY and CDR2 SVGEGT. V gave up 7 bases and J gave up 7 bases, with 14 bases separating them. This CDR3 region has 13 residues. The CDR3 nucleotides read TGTGCCAGCAACAGGGAATTGGGACAGCCCCAGCATTTT. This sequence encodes CASNRELGQPQHF.

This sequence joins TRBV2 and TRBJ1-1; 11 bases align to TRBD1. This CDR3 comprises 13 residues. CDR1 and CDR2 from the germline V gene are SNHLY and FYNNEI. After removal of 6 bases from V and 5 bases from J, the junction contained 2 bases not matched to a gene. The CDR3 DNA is TGTGCCAGCAGAGGGGACAGGGGGACTGAAGCTTTCTTT. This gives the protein CASRGDRGTEAFF.

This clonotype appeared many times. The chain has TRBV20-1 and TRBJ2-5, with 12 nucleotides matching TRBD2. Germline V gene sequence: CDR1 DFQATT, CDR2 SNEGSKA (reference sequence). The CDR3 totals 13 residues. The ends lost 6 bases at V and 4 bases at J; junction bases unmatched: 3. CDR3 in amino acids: CSAWGLAGETQYF. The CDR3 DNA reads TGCAGTGCCTGGGGACTAGCGGGAGAGACCCAGTACTTC.

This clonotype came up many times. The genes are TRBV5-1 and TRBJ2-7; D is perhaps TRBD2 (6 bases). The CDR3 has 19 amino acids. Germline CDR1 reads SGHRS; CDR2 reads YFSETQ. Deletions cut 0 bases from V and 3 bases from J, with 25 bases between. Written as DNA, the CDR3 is TGCGCCAGCAGCTTGGAGAGCGGGCCGGCAGGAGGGACCGACTACGAGCAGTACTTC. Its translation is CASSLESGPAGGTDYEQYF. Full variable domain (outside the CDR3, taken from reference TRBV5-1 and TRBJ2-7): KAGVTQTPRYLIKTRGQQVTLSCSPISGHRSVSWYQQTPGQGLQFLFEYFSETQRNKGNFPGRFSGRQFSNSRSEMNVSTLELGDSALYLCASSLESGPAGGTDYEQYFGPGTRLTVT.

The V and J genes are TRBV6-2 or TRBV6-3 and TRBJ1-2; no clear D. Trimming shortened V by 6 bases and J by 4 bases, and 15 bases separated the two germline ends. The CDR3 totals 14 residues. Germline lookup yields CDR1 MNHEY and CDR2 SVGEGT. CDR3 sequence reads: CASSPPGLSYGYTF. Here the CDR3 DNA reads TGTGCCAGCAGCCCCCCGGGTCTGAGCTATGGCTACACCTTC.

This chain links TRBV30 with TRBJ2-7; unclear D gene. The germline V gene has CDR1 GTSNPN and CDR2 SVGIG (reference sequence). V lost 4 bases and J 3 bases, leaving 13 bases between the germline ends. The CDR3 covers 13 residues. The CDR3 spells CAWTTVNHYEQYF. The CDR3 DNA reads TGTGCCTGGACTACCGTTAATCACTACGAGCAGTACTTC.